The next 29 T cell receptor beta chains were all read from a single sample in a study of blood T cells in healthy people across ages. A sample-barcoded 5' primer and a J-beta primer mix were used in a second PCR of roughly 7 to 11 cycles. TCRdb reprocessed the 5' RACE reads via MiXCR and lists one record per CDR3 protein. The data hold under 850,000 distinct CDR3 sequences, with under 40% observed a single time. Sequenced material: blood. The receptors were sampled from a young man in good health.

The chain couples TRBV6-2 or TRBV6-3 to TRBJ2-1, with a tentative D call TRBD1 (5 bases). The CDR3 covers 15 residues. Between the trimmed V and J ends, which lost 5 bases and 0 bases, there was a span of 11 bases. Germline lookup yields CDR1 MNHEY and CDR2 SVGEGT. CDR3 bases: TGTGCCAGCAGTCCTCAGGGCAACTCCTACAATGAGCAGTTCTTC. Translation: CASSPQGNSYNEQFF.

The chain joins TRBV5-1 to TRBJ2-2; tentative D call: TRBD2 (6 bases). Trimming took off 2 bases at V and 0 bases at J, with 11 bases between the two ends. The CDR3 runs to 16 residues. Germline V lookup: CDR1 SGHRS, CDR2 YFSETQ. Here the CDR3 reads CASSLTTSSNTGELFF. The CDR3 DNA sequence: TGCGCCAGCAGCTTAACGACTAGTTCGAACACCGGGGAGCTGTTTTTT. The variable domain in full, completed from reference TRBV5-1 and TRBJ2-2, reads KAGVTQTPRYLIKTRGQQVTLSCSPISGHRSVSWYQQTPGQGLQFLFEYFSETQRNKGNFPGRFSGRQFSNSRSEMNVSTLELGDSALYLCASSLTTSSNTGELFFGEGSRLTVL.

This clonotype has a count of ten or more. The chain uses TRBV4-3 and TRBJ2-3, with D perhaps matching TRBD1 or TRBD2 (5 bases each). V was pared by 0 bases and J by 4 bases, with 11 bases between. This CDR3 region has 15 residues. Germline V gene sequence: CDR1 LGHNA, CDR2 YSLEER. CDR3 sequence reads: CASSQDRGPADTQYF. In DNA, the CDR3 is TGCGCCAGCAGCCAAGATCGGGGACCGGCAGATACGCAGTATTTT.

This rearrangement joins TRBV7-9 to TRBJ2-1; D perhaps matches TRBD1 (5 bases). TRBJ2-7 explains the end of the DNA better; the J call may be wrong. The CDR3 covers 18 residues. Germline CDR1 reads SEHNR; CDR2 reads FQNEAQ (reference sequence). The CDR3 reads CASSLKAPLTGSYNEQYF. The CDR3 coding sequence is TGTGCCAGCAGCTTGAAGGCACCGCTTACAGGCTCCTACAATGAGCAGTACTTC.

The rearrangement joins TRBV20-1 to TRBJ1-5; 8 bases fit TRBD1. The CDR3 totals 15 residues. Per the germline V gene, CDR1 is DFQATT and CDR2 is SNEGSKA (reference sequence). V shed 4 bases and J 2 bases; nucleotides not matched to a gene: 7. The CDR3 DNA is TGCAGTGCTACGCGGACAGGGAAGGGCAATCAGCCCCAGCATTTT. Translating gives CSATRTGKGNQPQHF.

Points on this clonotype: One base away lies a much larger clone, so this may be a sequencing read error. This chain's CDR3 is CSATDRRDQETQYF. CDR3 coding DNA: TGCAGTGCTACAGATCGAAGGGACCAAGAGACCCAGTACTTC. The chain joins TRBV20-1 to TRBJ2-5; no firm D call. V lost 4 bases and J 0 bases, leaving 12 bases between the germline ends. The CDR3 sequence is 14 residues long. Per germline, CDR1 DFQATT and CDR2 SNEGSKA (reference sequence).

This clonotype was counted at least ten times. The CDR3 loop reads CASRKQASAGGYTF. Here the CDR3 DNA reads TGTGCCAGCAGGAAACAGGCCTCCGCCGGTGGCTACACCTTC. V gene TRBV12-3 or TRBV12-4 combines with J gene TRBJ1-2, with a weak D call TRBD1 (5 bases). The CDR3 has 14 residues. Trimming stripped 6 bases from V and 7 bases from J, with 18 bases between.

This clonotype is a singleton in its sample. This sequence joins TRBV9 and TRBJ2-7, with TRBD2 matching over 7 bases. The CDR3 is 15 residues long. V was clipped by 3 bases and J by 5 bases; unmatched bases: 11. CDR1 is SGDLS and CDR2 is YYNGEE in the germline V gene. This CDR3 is CASSGTSGAWDEQYF. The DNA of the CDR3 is TGTGCCAGCAGCGGTACCAGCGGGGCGTGGGACGAGCAGTACTTC. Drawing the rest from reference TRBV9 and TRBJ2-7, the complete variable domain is DSGVTQTPKHLITATGQRVTLRCSPRSGDLSVYWYQQSLDQGLQFLIQYYNGEERAKGNILERFSAQQFPDLHSELNLSSLELGDSALYFCASSGTSGAWDEQYFGPGTRLTVT.

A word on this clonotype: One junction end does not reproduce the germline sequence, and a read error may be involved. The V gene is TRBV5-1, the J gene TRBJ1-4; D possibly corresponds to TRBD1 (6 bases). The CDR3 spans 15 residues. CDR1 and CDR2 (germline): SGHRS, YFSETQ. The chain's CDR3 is CASSAWGATKERLFF. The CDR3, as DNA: TGCGCCAGCAGCGCGTGGGGGGCAACTAAGGAAAGACTGTTTTTT.

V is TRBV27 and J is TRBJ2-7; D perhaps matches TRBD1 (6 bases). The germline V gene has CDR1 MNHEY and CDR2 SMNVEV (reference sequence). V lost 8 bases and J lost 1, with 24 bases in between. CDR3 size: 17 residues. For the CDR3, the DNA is TGTGCCAGCGGCGCTGGACAGCCGGGTTGGAGTTCCTACGAGCAGTACTTC. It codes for CASGAGQPGWSSYEQYF.

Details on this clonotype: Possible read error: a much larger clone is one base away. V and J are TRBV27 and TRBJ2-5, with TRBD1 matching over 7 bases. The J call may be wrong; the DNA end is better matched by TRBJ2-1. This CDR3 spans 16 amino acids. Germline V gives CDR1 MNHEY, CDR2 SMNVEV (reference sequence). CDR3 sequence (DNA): TGTGCCAGCAGTTTACGCCCCGGGACAGAACAAGAGACCCAGTTCTTC. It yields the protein CASSLRPGTEQETQFF.

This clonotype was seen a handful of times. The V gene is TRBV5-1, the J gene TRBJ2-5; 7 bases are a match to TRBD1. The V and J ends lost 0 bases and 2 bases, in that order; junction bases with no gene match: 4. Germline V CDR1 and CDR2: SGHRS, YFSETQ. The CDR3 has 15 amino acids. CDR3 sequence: CASSLDPGQQETQYF. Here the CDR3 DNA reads TGCGCCAGCAGCTTGGATCCGGGACAGCAAGAGACCCAGTACTTC.

Written as DNA, the CDR3 is TGCGCCAGCAGCTTGGAGGGAAGGTACATTCAGTACTTC. Translating gives CASSLEGRYIQYF. The chain couples TRBV5-1 to TRBJ2-4; no reliable D call. The germline V gene has CDR1 SGHRS and CDR2 YFSETQ. Trimming took 0 bases from V and 8 from J, leaving 9 bases between them. CDR3 size: 13 residues.

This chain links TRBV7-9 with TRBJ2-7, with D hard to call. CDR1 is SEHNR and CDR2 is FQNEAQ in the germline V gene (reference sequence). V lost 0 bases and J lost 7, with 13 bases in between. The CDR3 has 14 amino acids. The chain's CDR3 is CASSLAVVYNEQYF. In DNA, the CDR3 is TGTGCCAGCAGCTTAGCGGTGGTTTACAATGAGCAGTACTTC.

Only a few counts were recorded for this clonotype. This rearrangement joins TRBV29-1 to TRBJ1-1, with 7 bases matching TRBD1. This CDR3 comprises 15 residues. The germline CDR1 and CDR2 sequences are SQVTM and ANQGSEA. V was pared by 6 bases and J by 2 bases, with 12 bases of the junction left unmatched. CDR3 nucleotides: TGCAGCGTCGAACTGCCGGGACAGCAAAACACTGAAGCTTTCTTT. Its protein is CSVELPGQQNTEAFF.

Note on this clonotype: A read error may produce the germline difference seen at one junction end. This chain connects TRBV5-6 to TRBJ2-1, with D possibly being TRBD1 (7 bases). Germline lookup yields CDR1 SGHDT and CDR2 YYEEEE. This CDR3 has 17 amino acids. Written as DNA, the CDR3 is TGTGCCAGTAGCTTGGTTGGCGGGGACAGCTCCTACAATGAGCAGTTCTTC. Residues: CASSLVGGDSSYNEQFF.

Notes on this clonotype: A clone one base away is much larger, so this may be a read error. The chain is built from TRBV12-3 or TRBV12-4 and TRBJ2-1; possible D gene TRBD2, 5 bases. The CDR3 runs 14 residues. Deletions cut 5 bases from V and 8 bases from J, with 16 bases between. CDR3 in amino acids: CASSVDGIRDEQFF. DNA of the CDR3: TGTGCCAGCAGTGTCGACGGGATTCGGGATGAGCAGTTCTTC.

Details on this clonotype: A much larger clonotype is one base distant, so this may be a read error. CDR3 DNA sequence: TGTGCCAGCAGTTTAGGACCCCGGGGTTACAAGGAGCAGTTCTTC. This gives the protein CASSLGPRGYKEQFF. This chain connects TRBV12-3 or TRBV12-4 to TRBJ2-1; tentatively, D is TRBD2 (5 bases). The CDR3 has 15 residues.

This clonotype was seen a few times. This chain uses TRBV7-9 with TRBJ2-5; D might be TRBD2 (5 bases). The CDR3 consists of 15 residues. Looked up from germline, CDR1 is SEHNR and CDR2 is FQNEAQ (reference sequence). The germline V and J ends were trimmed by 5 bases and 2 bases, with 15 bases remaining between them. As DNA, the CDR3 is TGTGCCAGCAGCCCTCAATGGCGGGTGCAAGAGACCCAGTACTTC. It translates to CASSPQWRVQETQYF.

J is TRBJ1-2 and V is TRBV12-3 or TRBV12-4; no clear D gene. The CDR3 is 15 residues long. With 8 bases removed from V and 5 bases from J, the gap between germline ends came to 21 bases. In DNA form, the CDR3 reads TGTGCCAGCGGCCGAGGACGGGCGCTCGGATATGGCTACACCTTC. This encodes CASGRGRALGYGYTF.

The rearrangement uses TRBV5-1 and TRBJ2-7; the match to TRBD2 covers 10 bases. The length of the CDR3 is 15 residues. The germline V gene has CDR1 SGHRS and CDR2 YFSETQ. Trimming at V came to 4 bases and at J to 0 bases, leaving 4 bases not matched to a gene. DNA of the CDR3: TGCGCCAGCAGCCCGCTAGCGGGGGCCTCCTACGAGCAGTACTTC. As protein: CASSPLAGASYEQYF.

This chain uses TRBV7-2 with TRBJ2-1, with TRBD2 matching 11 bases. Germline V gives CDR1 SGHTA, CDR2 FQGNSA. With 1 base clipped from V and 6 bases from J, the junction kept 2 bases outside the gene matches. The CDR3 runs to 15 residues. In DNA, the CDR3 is TGTGCCAGCAGCTTAGTTAGCGGGGGGGGCAATGAGCAGTTCTTC. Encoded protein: CASSLVSGGGNEQFF.

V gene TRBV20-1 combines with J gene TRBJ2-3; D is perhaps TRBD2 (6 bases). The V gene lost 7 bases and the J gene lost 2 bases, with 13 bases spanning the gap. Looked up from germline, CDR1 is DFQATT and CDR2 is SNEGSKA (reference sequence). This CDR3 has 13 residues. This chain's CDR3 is CSVTRENTDTQYF. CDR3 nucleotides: TGCAGTGTGACTAGGGAGAACACAGATACGCAGTATTTT.

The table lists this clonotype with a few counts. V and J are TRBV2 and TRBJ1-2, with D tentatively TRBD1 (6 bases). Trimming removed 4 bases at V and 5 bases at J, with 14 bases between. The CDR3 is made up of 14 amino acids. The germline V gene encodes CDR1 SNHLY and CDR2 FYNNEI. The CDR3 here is CASSGGRGEYGYTF. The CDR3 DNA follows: TGTGCCAGCAGTGGAGGCAGGGGTGAATATGGCTACACCTTC. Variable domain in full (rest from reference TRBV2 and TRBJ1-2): EPEVTQTPSHQVTQMGQEVILRCVPISNHLYFYWYRQILGQKVEFLVSFYNNEISEKSEIFDDQFSVERPDGSNFTLKIRSTKLEDSAMYFCASSGGRGEYGYTFGSGTRLTVV.

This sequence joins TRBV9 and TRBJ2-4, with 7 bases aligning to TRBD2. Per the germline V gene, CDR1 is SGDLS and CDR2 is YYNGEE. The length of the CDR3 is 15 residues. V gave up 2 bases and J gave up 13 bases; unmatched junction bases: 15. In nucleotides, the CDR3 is TGTGCCAGCAGCGTTCTAGGGACTACAGTCGGGGAGCAGTACTTC. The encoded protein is CASSVLGTTVGEQYF.

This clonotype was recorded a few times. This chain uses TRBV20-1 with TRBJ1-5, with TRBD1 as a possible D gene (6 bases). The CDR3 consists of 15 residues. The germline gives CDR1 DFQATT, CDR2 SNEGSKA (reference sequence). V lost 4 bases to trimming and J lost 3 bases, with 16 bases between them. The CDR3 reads CSAKPQGTFNQPQHF. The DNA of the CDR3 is TGCAGTGCTAAACCACAGGGCACTTTCAATCAGCCCCAGCATTTT.

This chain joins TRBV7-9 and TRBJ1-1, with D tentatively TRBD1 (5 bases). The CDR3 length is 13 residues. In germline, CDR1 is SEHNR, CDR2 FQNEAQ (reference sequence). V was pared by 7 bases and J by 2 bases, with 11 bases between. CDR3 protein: CASTFGGNTEAFF. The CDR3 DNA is TGTGCCAGCACCTTCGGGGGAAACACTGAAGCTTTCTTT.

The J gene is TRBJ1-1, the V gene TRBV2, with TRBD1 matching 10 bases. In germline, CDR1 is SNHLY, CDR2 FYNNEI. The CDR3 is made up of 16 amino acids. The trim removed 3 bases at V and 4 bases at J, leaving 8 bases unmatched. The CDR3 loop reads CASSEGGQGLGTEAFF. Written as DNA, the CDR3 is TGTGCCAGCAGTGAGGGGGGACAGGGGTTGGGCACTGAAGCTTTCTTT.

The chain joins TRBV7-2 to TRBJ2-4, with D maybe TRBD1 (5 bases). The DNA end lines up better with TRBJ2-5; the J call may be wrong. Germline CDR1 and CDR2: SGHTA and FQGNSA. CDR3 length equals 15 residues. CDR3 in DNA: TGTGCCAGCAGCTTAGGTGGGCAGGGTACGGAGACCCAGTACTTC. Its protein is CASSLGGQGTETQYF.